Reported below is one T cell receptor beta chain. CDR1 MGHRA and CDR2 YSYEKL come from the germline V gene. The CDR3 spans 13 residues. Trimming removed 4 bases from V and 6 bases from J, with 7 bases in between. The record originates from a study of control samples from healthy donors and cancer patients. The protocol was immunoSEQ multiplex PCR, while the TCRdb copy is restricted to in-frame clones and leaves out a portion. This table has about 150,000 clones, roughly 94% appearing once. The sequenced material came from PBMCs. The chain has TRBV4-1 and TRBJ1-6; no clear D. The source is a man between 60 and 75 years old with colorectal cancer. The CDR3 sequence is CASSRNTNSPLHF. The CDR3 region has the DNA TGCGCCAGCAGCCGAAACACTAATTCACCCCTCCACTTT.